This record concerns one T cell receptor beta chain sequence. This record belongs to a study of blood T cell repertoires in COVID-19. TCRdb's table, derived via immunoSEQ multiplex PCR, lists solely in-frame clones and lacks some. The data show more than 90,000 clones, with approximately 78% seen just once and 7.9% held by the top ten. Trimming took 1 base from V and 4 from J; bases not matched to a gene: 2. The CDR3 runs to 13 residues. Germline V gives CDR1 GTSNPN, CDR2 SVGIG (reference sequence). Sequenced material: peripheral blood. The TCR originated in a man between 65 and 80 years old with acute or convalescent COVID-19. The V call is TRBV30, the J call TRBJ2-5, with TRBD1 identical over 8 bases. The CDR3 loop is CAWSEDRVETQYF. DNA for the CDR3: TGTGCCTGGAGTGAGGACAGGGTAGAGACCCAGTACTTC.